This TCR beta chain was identified during a study of monozygotic twins with inflammatory bowel disease. General study results and limits: Twins with IBD were found to have lower TCRbeta diversity (inverse Simpson) than healthy co-twins. Limited statistical power may explain no repertoire similarity difference between concordant and discordant twins.

Someone took an approximately 2.5 ml blood sample from each of the donors. In the case of this clonotype: Its specificity is not known.

UMIs incorporating a 6-nucleotide sample barcode were appended by means of template switching. From its re-call of the 5' RACE reads, TCRdb lists each CDR3 protein once, without DNA. This table holds nearly 450,000 distinct CDR3 sequences. CDR1 SGHRS and CDR2 YFSETQ come from the germline V gene. The CDR3 runs to 15 residues. The J gene is TRBJ2-3, the V gene TRBV5-1; as DNA is missing, the TRBD1 call by TCRdb cannot be tested. The receptor was derived from a human donor with ulcerative colitis or Crohn's disease, or a healthy co-twin of an affected twin (not recorded which). Sequenced material: blood. CDR3: CASSLATGGTDTQYF. Full variable domain (missing parts from reference TRBV5-1 and TRBJ2-3): KAGVTQTPRYLIKTRGQQVTLSCSPISGHRSVSWYQQTPGQGLQFLFEYFSETQRNKGNFPGRFSGRQFSNSRSEMNVSTLELGDSALYLCASSLATGGTDTQYFGPGTRLTVL.